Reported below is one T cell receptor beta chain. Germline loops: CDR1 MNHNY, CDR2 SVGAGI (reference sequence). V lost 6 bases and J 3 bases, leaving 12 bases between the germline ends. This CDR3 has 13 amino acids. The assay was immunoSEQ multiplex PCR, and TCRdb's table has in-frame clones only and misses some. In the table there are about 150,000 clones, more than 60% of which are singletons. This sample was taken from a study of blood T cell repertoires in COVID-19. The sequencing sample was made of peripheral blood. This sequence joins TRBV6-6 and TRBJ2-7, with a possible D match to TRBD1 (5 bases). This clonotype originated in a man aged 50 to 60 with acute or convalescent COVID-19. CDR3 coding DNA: TGTGCCAGCAGCCCCAGGGATAACTACGAGCAGTACGTC. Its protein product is CASSPRDNYEQYV.